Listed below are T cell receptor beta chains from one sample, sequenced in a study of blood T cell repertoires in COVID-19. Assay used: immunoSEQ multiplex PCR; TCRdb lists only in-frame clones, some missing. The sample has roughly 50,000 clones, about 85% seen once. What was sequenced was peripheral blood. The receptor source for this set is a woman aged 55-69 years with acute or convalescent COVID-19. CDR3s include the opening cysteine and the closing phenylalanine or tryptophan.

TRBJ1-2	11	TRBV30	CARDRGAGYTF
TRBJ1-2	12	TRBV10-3	CAISGGDYGYTF
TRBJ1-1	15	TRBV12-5	CASGLGGSMNTEAFF
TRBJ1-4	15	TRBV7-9	CASSSGGLTEEKLFF
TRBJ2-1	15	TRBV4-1	CASSQVSVPAREQFF
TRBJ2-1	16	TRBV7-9	CASSSTQDRGNNEQFF
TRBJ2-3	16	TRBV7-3	CASSLNAGPSTDTQYF
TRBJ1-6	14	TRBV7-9	CASSFGVVNSPLHF
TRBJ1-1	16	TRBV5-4	CASSLGRKTKNTEAFF
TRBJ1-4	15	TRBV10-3	CAAKGGQQPNEKLFF
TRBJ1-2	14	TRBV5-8	CASSRETGGEIQTF
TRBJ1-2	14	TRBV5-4	CASSLPSPMYGYTF
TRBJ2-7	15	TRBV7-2	CASSFGGEVLDEQYF
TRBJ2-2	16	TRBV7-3	CASSPAGGFNTGELFF
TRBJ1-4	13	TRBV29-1	CSVEGQGDEKLFF
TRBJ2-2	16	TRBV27	CASRLTVGEDTGELFF
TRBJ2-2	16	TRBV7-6	CASSQMTSGGGGELFF
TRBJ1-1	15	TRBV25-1	CASSGVGQANTEAFF
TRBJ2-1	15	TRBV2	CASSRRDVPYNEQFF
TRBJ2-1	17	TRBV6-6	CASSPLRGRVNGNEQFF
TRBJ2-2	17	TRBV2	CASILPRLAVNTGELFF
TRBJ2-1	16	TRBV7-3	CASSPSRGGLYNEQFF
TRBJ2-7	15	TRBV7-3	CASSLTGTSGYEQYF
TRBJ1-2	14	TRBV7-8	CASSLNIQSYGYTF
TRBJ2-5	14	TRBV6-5	CASSAPGVQETQYF
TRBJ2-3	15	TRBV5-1	CASSNLAGSTDTQYF
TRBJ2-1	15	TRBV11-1	CASSLTGQGYNEQFF
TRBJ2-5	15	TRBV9	CASSTGTSGQETQYF